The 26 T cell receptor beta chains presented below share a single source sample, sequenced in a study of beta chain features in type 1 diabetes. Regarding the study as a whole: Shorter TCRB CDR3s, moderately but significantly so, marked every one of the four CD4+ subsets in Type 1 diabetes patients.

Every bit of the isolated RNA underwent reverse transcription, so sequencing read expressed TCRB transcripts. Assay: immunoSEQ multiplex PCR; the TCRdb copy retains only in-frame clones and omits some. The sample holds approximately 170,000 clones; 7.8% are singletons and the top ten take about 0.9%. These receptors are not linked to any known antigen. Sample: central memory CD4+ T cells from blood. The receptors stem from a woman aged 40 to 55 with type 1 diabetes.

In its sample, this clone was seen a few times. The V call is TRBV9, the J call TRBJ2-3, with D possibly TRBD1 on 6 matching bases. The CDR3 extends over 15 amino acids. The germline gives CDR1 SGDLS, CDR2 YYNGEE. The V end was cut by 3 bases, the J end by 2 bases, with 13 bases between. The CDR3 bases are TGTGCCAGCAGCGCAACACGGACAGACACAGATACGCAGTATTTT. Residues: CASSATRTDTDTQYF.

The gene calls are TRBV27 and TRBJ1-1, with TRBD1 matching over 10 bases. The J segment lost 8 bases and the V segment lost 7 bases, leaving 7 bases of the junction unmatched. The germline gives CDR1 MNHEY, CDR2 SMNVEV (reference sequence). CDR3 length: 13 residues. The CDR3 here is CASNPRDRGEAFF. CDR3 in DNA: TGTGCCAGCAATCCCCGGGACAGGGGAGAAGCTTTCTTT.

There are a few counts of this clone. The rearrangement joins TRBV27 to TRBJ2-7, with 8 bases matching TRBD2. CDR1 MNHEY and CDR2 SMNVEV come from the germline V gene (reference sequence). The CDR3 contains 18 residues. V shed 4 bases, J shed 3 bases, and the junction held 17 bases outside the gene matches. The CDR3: CASSSVGLGLGEFYEQYF. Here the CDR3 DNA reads TGTGCCAGCAGTTCTGTAGGGCTGGGACTAGGGGAATTCTACGAGCAGTACTTC.

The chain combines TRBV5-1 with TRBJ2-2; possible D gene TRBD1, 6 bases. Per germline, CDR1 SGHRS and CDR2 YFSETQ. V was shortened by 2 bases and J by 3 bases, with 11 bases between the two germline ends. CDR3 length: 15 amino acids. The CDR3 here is CASSFRAGDTGELFF. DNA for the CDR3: TGCGCCAGCAGCTTCCGGGCAGGGGACACCGGGGAGCTGTTTTTT.

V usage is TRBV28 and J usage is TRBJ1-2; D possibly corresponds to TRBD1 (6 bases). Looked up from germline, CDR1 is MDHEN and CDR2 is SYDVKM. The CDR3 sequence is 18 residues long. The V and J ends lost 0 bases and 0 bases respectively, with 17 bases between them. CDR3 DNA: TGTGCCAGCAGTTTATGGGGCACAGGGAAAGGAGCTAACTATGGCTACACCTTC. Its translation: CASSLWGTGKGANYGYTF.

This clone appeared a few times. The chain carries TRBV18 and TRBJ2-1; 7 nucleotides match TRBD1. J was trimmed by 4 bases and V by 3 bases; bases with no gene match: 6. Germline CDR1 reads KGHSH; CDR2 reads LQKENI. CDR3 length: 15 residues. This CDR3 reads CASSPQGQRYNEQFF. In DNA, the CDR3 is TGTGCCAGCTCACCGCAGGGACAGCGGTACAATGAGCAGTTCTTC.

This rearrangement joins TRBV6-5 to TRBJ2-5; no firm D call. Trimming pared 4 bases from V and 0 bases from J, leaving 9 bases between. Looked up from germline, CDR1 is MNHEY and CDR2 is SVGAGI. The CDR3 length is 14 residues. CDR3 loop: CASSSTEYQETQYF. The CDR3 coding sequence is TGTGCCAGCAGTTCCACAGAGTACCAAGAGACCCAGTACTTC.

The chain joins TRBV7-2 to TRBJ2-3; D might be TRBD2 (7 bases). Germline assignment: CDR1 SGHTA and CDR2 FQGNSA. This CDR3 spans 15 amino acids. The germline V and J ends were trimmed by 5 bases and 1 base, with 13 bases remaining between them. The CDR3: CASSASGGRTDTQYF. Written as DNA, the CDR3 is TGTGCCAGCAGCGCCTCCGGGGGGCGCACAGATACGCAGTATTTT.

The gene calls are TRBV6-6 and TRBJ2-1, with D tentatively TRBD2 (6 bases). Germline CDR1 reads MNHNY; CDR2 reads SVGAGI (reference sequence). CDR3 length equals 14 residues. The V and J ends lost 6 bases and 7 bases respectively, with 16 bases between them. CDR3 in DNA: TGTGCCAGCAGGGGACTTGGGGGATGGAATGAGCAGTTCTTC. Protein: CASRGLGGWNEQFF.

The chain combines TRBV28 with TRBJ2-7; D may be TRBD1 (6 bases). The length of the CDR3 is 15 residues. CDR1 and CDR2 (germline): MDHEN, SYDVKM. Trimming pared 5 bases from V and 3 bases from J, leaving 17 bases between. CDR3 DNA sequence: TGTGCCAGCAGTAGATCATCGTGGGACATCTACGAGCAGTACTTC. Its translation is CASSRSSWDIYEQYF.

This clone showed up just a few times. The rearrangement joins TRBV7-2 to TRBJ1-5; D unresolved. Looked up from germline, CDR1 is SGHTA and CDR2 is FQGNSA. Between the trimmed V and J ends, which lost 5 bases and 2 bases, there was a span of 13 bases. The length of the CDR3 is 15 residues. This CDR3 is CASSRGFWGNQPQHF. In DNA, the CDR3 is TGTGCCAGCAGCCGAGGGTTCTGGGGCAATCAGCCCCAGCATTTT.

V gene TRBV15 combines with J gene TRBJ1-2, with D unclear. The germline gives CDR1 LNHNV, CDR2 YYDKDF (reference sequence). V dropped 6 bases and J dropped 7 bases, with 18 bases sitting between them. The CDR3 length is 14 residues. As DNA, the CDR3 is TGTGCCACCAGGGCCCGGAACCGGGAGAGTGGCTACACCTTC. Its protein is CATRARNRESGYTF.

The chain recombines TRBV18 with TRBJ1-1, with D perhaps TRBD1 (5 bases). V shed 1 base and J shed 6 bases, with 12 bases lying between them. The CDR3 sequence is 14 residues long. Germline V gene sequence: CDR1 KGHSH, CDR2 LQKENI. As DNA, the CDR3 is TGTGCCAGCTCACCACGTAGCAGGGTCCCTGAAGCTTTCTTT. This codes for CASSPRSRVPEAFF.

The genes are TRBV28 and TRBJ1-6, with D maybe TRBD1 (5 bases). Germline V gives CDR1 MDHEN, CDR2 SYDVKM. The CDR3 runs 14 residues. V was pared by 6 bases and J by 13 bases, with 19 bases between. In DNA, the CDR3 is TGTGCCAGCAGCCCCGGGACTCTAAAATCTCCCCTCCACTTT. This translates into CASSPGTLKSPLHF.

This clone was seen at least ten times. The CDR3 sequence is CASSYSSSGGSQETQYF. CDR3 in DNA: TGTGCCAGCAGCTACAGCTCTAGCGGGGGGAGCCAAGAGACCCAGTACTTC. V and J are TRBV14 and TRBJ2-5; 11 nucleotides match TRBD2. The CDR3 is 17 residues long. Per the germline V gene, CDR1 is SGHDN and CDR2 is FVKESK. V dropped 5 bases and J dropped 1; count of bases not matched to a gene: 9.

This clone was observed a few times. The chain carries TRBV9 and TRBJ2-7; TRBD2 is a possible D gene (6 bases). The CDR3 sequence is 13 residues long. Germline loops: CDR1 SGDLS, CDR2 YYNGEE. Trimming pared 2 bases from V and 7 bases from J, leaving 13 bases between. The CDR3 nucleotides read TGTGCCAGCAGCGTGGAGGGGCGAGGAGAGCAGTACTTC. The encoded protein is CASSVEGRGEQYF. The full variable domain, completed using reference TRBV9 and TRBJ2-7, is DSGVTQTPKHLITATGQRVTLRCSPRSGDLSVYWYQQSLDQGLQFLIQYYNGEERAKGNILERFSAQQFPDLHSELNLSSLELGDSALYFCASSVEGRGEQYFGPGTRLTVT.

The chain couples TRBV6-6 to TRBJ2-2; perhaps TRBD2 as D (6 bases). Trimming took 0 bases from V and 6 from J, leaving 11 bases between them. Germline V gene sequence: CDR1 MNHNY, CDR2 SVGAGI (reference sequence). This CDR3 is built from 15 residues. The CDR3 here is CASSYSASEAGELFF. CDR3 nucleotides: TGTGCCAGCAGTTACTCTGCTAGCGAGGCCGGGGAGCTGTTTTTT.

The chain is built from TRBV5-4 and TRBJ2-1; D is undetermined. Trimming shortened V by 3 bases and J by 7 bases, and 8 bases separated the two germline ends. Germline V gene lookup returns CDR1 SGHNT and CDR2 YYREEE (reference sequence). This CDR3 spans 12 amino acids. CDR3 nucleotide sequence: TGTGCCAGCAGCTCGCAGGATAATGAGCAGTTCTTC. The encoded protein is CASSSQDNEQFF.

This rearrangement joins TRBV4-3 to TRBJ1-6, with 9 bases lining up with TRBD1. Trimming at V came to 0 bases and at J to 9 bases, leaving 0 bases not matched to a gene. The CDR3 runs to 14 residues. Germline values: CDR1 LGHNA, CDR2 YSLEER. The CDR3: CASSQETGGSPLHF. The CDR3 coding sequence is TGCGCCAGCAGCCAAGAGACAGGGGGTTCACCCCTCCACTTT.

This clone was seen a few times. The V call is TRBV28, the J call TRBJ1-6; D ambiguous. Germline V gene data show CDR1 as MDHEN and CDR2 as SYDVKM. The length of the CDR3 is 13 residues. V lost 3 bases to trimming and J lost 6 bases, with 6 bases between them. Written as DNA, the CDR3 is TGTGCCAGCAGTTTGCGTTCTAATTCACCCCTCCACTTT. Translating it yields CASSLRSNSPLHF.

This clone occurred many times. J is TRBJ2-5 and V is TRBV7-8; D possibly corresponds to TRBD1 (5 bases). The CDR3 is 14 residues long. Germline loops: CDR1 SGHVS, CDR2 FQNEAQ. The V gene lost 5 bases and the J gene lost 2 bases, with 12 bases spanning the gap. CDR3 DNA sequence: TGTGCCAGCAGCCCTACCAGGGTTCAAGAGACCCAGTACTTC. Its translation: CASSPTRVQETQYF.

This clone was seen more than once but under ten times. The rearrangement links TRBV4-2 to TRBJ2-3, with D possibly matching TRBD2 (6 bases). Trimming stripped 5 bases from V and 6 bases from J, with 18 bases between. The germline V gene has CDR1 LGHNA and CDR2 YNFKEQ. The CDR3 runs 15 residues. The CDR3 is CASSGGIQQGDTQYF. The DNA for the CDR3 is TGTGCCAGCAGCGGGGGGATCCAGCAAGGGGATACGCAGTATTTT.

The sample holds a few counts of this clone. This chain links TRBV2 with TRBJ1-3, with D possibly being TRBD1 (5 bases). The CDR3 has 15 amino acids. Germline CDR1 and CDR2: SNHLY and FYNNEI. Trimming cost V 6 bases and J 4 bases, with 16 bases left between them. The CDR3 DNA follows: TGTGCCAGCAGGGAGGGGTTGTGGTCCGGAAACACCATATATTTT. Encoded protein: CASREGLWSGNTIYF. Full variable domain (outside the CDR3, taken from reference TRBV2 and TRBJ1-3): EPEVTQTPSHQVTQMGQEVILRCVPISNHLYFYWYRQILGQKVEFLVSFYNNEISEKSEIFDDQFSVERPDGSNFTLKIRSTKLEDSAMYFCASREGLWSGNTIYFGEGSWLTVV.

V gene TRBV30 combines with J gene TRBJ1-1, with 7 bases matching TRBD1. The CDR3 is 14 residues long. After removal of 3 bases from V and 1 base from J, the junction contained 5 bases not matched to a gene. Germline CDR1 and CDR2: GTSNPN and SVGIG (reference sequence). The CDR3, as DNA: TGTGCCTGGAGGGGACAGTCCTGGAACACTGAAGCTTTCTTT. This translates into CAWRGQSWNTEAFF.

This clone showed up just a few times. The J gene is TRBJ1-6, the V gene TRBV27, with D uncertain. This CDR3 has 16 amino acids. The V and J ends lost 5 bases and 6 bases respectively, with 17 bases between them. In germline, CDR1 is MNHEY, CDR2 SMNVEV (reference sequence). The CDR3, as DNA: TGTGCCAGCAGTATTCCCCCGCCAGGTGCTAATTCACCCCTCCACTTT. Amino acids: CASSIPPPGANSPLHF.

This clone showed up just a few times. The CDR3 here is CASIDPGTNQPQHF. Here the CDR3 DNA reads TGTGCCAGTATCGACCCGGGGACTAATCAGCCCCAGCATTTT. The rearrangement joins TRBV19 to TRBJ1-5; TRBD1 is a possible D gene (5 bases). V lost 7 bases and J 4 bases, leaving 14 bases between the germline ends. The germline CDR1 and CDR2 sequences are LNHDA and SQIVND (reference sequence). The CDR3 is made up of 14 amino acids.